This record looks at one TCR beta chain sequence and its context. In the study's own analysis: By means of reference gene primer amplification, nucleated cell counts were estimated. Clones were sequenced by immunoSEQ multiplex PCR, and TCRdb holds only the in-frame ones, with some missing. The V and J calls and the clone size are those of that table, but D and trimming were determined from the DNA. The data hold some 400,000 clones, with 70% to 90% observed a single time. The data were taken from a study of blood T cell repertoires in COVID-19. The ends lost 4 bases at V and 1 base at J; junction bases unmatched: 1. The CDR3 is made up of 16 amino acids. CDR1 LGHDT and CDR2 YNNKEL come from the germline V gene (reference sequence).

This sequence joins TRBV3-1 (or the pseudogene TRBV3-2) and TRBJ2-2; TRBD2 matches 12 bases. The TCR was taken from a human donor in a cohort sampled during active COVID-19. The sample was peripheral blood. The CDR3 region is CASSLGLAGNTGELFF. The DNA of the CDR3 is TGTGCCAGCAGCCTGGGACTAGCGGGGAACACCGGGGAGCTGTTTTTT.